This T cell receptor beta chain was profiled in a study of T cells in Graves' hyperthyroidism and ophthalmopathy. What was amplified from RNA transcripts were TCR beta CDR3 regions. The HTBI set primed first-round TCR CDR3 RT-PCR. Using its own MiXCR run on the multiplex PCR reads, TCRdb lists one record per CDR3 protein. This table holds under 350,000 distinct CDR3 sequences, around a sixth found once. Graves' hyperthyroidism is called stable when ophthalmopathy does not progress within 18 months. The V gene lost 4 bases and the J gene lost 1 base, with 18 bases spanning the gap. Germline V gene sequence: CDR1 MNHNS, CDR2 SASEGT. The CDR3 runs to 17 residues. This clonotype was counted at least ten times.

The receptor was isolated from a woman in her fifties or sixties with Graves' hyperthyroidism. The chain couples TRBV6-1 to TRBJ2-3, with a tentative D call TRBD2 (6 bases). Sequenced input: blood. The CDR3 region has the DNA TGTGCCAGCAGTGGGCTTAGCCGGCGGGACCGCACAGATACGCAGTATTTT. This gives the protein CASSGLSRRDRTDTQYF.